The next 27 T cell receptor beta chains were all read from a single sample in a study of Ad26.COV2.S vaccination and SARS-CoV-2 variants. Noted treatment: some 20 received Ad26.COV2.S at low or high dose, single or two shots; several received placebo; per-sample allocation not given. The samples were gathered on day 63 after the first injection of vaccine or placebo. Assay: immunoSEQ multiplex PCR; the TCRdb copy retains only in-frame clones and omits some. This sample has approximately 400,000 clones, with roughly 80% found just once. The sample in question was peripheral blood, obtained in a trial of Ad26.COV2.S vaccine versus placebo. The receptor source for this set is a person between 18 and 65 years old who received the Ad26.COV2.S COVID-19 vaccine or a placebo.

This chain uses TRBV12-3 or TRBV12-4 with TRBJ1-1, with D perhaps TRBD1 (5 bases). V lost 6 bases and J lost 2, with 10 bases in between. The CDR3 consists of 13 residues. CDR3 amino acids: CASRQDINTEAFF. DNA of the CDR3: TGTGCCAGCAGACAGGATATAAACACTGAAGCTTTCTTT.

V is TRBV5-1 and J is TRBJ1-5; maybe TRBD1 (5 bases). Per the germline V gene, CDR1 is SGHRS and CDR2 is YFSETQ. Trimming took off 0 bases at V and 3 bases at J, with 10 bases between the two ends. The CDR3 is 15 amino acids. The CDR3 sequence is CASSLGTGFNQPQHF. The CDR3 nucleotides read TGCGCCAGCAGCTTGGGTACAGGCTTCAATCAGCCCCAGCATTTT.

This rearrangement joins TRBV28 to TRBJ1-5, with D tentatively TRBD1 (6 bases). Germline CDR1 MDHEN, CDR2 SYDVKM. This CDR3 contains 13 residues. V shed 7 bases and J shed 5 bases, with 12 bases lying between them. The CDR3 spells CASTPQGYQPQHF. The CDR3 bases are TGTGCCAGCACCCCCCAGGGGTATCAGCCCCAGCATTTT. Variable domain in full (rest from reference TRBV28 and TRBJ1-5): DVKVTQSSRYLVKRTGEKVFLECVQDMDHENMFWYRQDPGLGLRLIYFSYDVKMKEKGDIPEGYSVSREKKERFSLILESASTNQTSMYLCASTPQGYQPQHFGDGTRLSIL.

The CDR3, as DNA: TGCGCCAGCAGCGCGCGACCCGCGGGTGACACTGAAGCTTTCTTT. Translation gives CASSARPAGDTEAFF. The rearrangement links TRBV5-1 to TRBJ1-1; D unclear. CDR1 SGHRS and CDR2 YFSETQ come from the germline V gene. Trimming removed 4 bases from V and 3 bases from J, with 16 bases in between. This CDR3 region has 15 residues.

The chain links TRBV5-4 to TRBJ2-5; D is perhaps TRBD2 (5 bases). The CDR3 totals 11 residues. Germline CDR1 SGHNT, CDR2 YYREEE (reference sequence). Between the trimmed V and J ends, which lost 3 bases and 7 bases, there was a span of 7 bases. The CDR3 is CASSSGRTQYF. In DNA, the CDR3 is TGTGCCAGCAGCTCGGGAAGGACCCAGTACTTC.

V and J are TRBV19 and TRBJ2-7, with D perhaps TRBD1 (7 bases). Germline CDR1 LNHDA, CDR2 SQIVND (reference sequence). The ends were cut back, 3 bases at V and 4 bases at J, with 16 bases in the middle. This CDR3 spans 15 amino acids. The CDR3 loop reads CASSIQAGGRYEQYF. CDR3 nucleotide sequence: TGTGCCAGTAGTATCCAGGCAGGGGGGAGATACGAGCAGTACTTC.

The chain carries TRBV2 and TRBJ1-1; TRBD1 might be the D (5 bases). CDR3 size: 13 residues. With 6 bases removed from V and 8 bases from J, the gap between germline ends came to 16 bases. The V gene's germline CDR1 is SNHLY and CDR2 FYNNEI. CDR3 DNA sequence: TGTGCCAGCAGGGGGCCTTACAGCGAGGAAGCTTTCTTT. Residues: CASRGPYSEEAFF.

The CDR3 DNA reads TGTGCCAGCAGTTTCAGCGGAGGCCGGCCCCAGCATTTT. Translating it yields CASSFSGGRPQHF. V is TRBV12-3 or TRBV12-4 and J is TRBJ1-5; D remains ambiguous. This CDR3 has 13 amino acids. The V end lost 3 bases, the J end lost 9 bases, and 12 bases lay between the germline ends.

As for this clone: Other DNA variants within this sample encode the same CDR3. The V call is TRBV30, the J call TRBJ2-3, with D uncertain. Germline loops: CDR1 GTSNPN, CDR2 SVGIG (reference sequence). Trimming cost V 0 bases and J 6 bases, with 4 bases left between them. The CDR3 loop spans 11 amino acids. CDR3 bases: TGTGCCTGGAGTGTACGTGATACGCAGTATTTT. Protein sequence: CAWSVRDTQYF.

The CDR3 DNA follows: TGCGCCAGCAGCCAAGATCGACAGGCCGTTTACAATGAGCAGTTCTTC. Translation gives CASSQDRQAVYNEQFF. This chain joins TRBV4-3 and TRBJ2-1; TRBD1 might be the D (6 bases). This CDR3 contains 16 residues. Germline values: CDR1 LGHNA, CDR2 YSLEER. The germline V and J ends were trimmed by 0 bases and 4 bases, with 13 bases remaining between them.

CDR3 nucleotide sequence: TGTGCCAGCAGCTTAGGGGCCGCCCTTGGCGGTGAAGCTTTCTTT. Protein product: CASSLGAALGGEAFF. The V and J genes are TRBV7-9 and TRBJ1-1, with D hard to call. The CDR3 sequence is 15 residues long. Germline V gene lookup returns CDR1 SEHNR and CDR2 FQNEAQ (reference sequence). V dropped 1 base and J dropped 7 bases, with 16 bases sitting between them.

The CDR3 region is CASKGQSTDTQYF. DNA for the CDR3: TGTGCCAGCAAGGGCCAGAGCACAGATACGCAGTATTTT. The rearrangement joins TRBV12-3 or TRBV12-4 to TRBJ2-3; no reliable D call. The CDR3 runs 13 residues. The V end was cut by 7 bases, the J end by 0 bases, with 8 bases between.

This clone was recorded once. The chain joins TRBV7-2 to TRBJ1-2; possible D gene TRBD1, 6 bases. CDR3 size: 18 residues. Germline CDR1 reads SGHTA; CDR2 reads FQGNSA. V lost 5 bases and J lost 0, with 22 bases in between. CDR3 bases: TGTGCCAGCAGCCCCAAGGGGGGCAGGGTGGGGGCTAACTATGGCTACACCTTC. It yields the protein CASSPKGGRVGANYGYTF.

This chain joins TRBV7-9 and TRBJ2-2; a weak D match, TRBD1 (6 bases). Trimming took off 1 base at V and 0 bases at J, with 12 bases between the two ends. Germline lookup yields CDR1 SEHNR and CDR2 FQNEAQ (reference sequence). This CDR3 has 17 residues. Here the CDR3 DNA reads TGTGCCAGCAGCTTAGGCATGTCAGGGGCGAACACCGGGGAGCTGTTTTTT. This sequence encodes CASSLGMSGANTGELFF.

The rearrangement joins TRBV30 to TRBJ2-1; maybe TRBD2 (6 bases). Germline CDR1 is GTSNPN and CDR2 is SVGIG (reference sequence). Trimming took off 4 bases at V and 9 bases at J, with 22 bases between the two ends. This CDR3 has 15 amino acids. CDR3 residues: CAWTAGSRLTSEQFF. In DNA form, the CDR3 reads TGTGCCTGGACGGCGGGATCCCGTCTCACCAGTGAGCAGTTCTTC.

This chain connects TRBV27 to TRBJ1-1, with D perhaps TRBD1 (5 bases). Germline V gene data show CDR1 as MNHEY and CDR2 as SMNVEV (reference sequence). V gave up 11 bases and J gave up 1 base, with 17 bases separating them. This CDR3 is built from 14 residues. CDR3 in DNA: TGTGCCCCAGGAGCCCACGGGGCGAACACTGAAGCTTTCTTT. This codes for CAPGAHGANTEAFF.

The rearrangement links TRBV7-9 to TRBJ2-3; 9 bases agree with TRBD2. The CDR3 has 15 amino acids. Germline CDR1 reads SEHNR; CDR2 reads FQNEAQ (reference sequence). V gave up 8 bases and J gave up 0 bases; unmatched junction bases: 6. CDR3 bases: TGTGCCAGCCCCCCGGGACTAGCTAGCACAGATACGCAGTATTTT. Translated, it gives CASPPGLASTDTQYF.

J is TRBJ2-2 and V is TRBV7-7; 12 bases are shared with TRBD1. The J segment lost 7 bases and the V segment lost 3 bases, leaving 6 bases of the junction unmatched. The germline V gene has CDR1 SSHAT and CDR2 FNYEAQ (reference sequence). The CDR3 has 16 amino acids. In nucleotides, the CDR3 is TGTGCCAGCAGCTTTGGGACAGGGGGCATCGACGGGGAGCTGTTTTTT. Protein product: CASSFGTGGIDGELFF.

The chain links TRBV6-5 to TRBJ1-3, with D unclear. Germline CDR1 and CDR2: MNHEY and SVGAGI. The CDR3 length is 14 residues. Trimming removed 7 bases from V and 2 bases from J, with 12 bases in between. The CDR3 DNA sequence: TGTGCCAGCAAGGAGGGTCGGACTGGAAACACCATATATTTT. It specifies CASKEGRTGNTIYF.

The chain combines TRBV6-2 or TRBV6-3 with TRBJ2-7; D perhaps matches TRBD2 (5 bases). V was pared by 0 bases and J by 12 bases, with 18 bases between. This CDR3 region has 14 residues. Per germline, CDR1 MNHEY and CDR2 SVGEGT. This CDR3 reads CASSYSEGFLTWYF. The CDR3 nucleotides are TGTGCCAGCAGTTACTCAGAGGGCTTTCTTACGTGGTACTTC.

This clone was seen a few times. This CDR3 is CASSTPAWGTEAFF. The CDR3 DNA follows: TGTGCCAGCAGCACCCCAGCTTGGGGAACTGAAGCTTTCTTT. This rearrangement joins TRBV4-2 to TRBJ1-1; no clear D. CDR1 is LGHNA and CDR2 is YNFKEQ in the germline V gene. The length of the CDR3 is 14 residues. Trimming cost V 5 bases and J 5 bases, with 15 bases left between them.

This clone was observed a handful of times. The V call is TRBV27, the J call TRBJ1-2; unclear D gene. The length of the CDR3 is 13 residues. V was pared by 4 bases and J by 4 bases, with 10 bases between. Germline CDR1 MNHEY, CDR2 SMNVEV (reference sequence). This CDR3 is CASSWQSGYGYTF. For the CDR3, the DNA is TGTGCCAGCAGTTGGCAGTCGGGCTATGGCTACACCTTC.

The CDR3 spells CASSFTESGTEAFF. The CDR3 DNA reads as TGTGCCAGCAGCTTTACGGAAAGCGGGACTGAAGCTTTCTTT. The chain has TRBV7-2 and TRBJ1-1; D unresolved. Trimming stripped 3 bases from V and 5 bases from J, with 13 bases between. CDR3 length: 14 amino acids. CDR1 and CDR2 from the germline V gene are SGHTA and FQGNSA.

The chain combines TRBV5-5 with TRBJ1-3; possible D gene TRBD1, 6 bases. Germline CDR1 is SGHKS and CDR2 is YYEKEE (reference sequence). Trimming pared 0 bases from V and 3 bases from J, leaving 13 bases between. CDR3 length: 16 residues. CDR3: CASSLAPVGGGNTIYF. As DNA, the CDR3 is TGTGCCAGCAGCTTGGCCCCGGTAGGGGGTGGAAACACCATATATTTT.

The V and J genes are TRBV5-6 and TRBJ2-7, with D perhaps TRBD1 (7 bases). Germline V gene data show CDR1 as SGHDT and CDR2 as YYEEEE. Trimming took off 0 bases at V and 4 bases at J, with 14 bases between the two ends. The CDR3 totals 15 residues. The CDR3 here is CASSLGGSGGYEQYF. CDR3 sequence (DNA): TGTGCCAGCAGCTTGGGAGGTTCAGGGGGGTACGAGCAGTACTTC.

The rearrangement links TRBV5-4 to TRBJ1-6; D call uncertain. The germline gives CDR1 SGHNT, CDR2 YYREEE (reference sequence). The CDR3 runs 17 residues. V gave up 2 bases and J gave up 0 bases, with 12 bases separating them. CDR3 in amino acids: CASSFRAAISYNSPLHF. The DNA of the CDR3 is TGTGCCAGCAGCTTCCGGGCCGCCATCTCCTATAATTCACCCCTCCACTTT.

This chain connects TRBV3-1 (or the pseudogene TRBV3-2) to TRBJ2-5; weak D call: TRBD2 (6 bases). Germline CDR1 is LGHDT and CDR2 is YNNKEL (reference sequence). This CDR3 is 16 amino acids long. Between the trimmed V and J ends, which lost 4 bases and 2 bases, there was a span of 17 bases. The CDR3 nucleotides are TGTGCCAGCAGCCCCCTGACGGGGGACCTGCAAGAGACCCAGTACTTC. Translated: CASSPLTGDLQETQYF.